This record covers a single TCR beta chain. Its cognate antigen has yet to be identified. There are no base qualities to consult, and no much larger clone falls within one base. These data originate in a study of CD8 T cells in Susac syndrome (dated by TCRdb to 2018 to 2020). Regarding the complete study: Whether CD8+ T cell activation and differentiation in Susac syndrome was antigen driven was tested using repertoire sequencing. The clonality of the CD8+ T cell repertoire was compared across more than 9 healthy donors, some 14 Susac syndrome patients and under 18 multiple sclerosis patients.

V and J are truncated by 4 bases and 1 base respectively, leaving an intervening sequence of 16 bases. CDR1 PRHDT and CDR2 FYEKMQ were looked up in the germline V gene (reference sequence). The CDR3 starts with the cysteine, ends with the phenylalanine, and has 16 residues. The CDR3 DNA has 48 bases and is translated from base 1. High-throughput TCR beta sequencing profiled peripheral blood CD8+ and CD4+ T cells from healthy donors, Susac syndrome patients and multiple sclerosis patients. The healthy donors served as controls matched for age and sex. Bulk CD8+ and CD4+ T cells were purified by magnetic negative isolation, whereas CD8+ TEMRA cells were enriched by FACS. Blood was collected in EDTA tubes and processed within 24 hours, with PBMCs isolated through density gradient centrifugation. PBMCs intended for TCR sequencing were cryopreserved in liquid nitrogen and were subsequently thawed in a 37 degrees C water bath. The sorted or isolated CD4+, CD8+ and CD8+ TEMRA cells reached a purity of at least 90%.

RNA was extracted using the RNeasy kit, and roughly 0.5 to 1 microgram was reverse transcribed with random hexamers. The immunoSEQ multiplex PCR assay, covering 54 Vbeta and 13 Jbeta segments, was used to amplify TCR beta CDR3 regions. To correct PCR amplification bias, a synthetic template baseline was used for both primer optimization and computational correction. The paper's processing steps were these. Reads were annotated to V, D and J genes per IMGT and analyzed with immunoSEQ Analyzer, keeping only productive sequences. Clonality was computed as one minus Shannon entropy normalized by log2 of the number of productive unique sequences. For each patient and control, public and private clones were evaluated within the 100 most prevalent clones. A clone was defined as Susac-specific if it was absent from the healthy and MS cohorts, from around 960 published viral clones and from other ImmuneACCESS disease sequences. TCRdb applied fastp at Q25 and MiXCR to the public reads, then kept only in-frame beta chains. Each entry is one CDR3 protein sequence, shown with its most common DNA and genes. These V and J calls originate from TCRdb's pipeline instead of the authors' own analysis. Across this sample there are about 100,000 distinct CDR3 sequences, with 85% to 95% seen only once. The ten largest clones represent roughly 0.32% of the sample.

Study-wide findings and limitations: The number of individuals in the TCR sequencing and HLA analysis was recognized as being relatively small.

The rearranged segments are TRBV13 and TRBJ2-5; the D gene is possibly TRBD1 or TRBD2, with 5 bases matching each. The TCR comes from a human donor in good health. Sequenced material: CD8+ T cells from PBMCs. The nucleotide sequence is given as TGTGCCAGCAGCTCTAGTCGGGGCCCAGGCCAAGAGACCCAGTACTTC. Translation gives CASSSSRGPGQETQYF. The entire variable domain, with the stretches around the CDR3 drawn from the reference TRBV13 and TRBJ2-5 proteins, is AAGVIQSPRHLIKEKRETATLKCYPIPRHDTVYWYQQGPGQDPQFLISFYEKMQSDKGSIPDRFSAQQFSDYHSELNMSSLELGDSALYFCASSSSRGPGQETQYFGPGTRLLVL.